This entry lists 16 T cell receptor beta chains sequenced from one sample in a study of blood T cell repertoires in COVID-19. TCRdb keeps only in-frame clones here, not all; method: immunoSEQ multiplex PCR. Here the sample spans about 310,000 clones, approximately 90% being singletons. The sequencing input was PBMCs or T cells enriched from blood (not recorded which). All receptors derive from a woman in her thirties or forties who had recovered from COVID-19.

This clone was observed a single time. The chain carries TRBV20-1 and TRBJ2-2; D gene ambiguous. Germline loops: CDR1 DFQATT, CDR2 SNEGSKA (reference sequence). V was clipped by 6 bases and J by 6 bases, with 8 bases between them. The length of the CDR3 is 11 residues. The CDR3 sequence: CSAWSPGELFF. The CDR3 DNA reads TGCAGTGCATGGAGCCCCGGGGAGCTGTTTTTT.

The rearrangement joins TRBV3-1 (or the pseudogene TRBV3-2) to TRBJ1-1; D is unresolved. CDR3 size: 12 residues. The V gene lost 3 bases and the J gene lost 8 bases, with 10 bases spanning the gap. Germline V lookup: CDR1 LGHDT, CDR2 YNNKEL (reference sequence). The CDR3: CASSQRGEEAFF. The CDR3 DNA reads TGTGCCAGCAGCCAGCGTGGGGAGGAAGCTTTCTTT.

The V and J genes are TRBV12-3 or TRBV12-4 and TRBJ1-1; D uncertain. V was clipped by 2 bases and J by 7 bases, with 11 bases between them. This CDR3 is 13 amino acids long. The CDR3 region is CASSLIGGGEAFF. The CDR3 DNA reads TGTGCCAGCAGTTTAATCGGAGGAGGTGAAGCTTTCTTT.

The chain combines TRBV5-1 with TRBJ2-7; D might be TRBD1 (6 bases). The V gene lost 0 bases and the J gene lost 2 bases, with 9 bases spanning the gap. This CDR3 has 14 residues. Germline V gene data show CDR1 as SGHRS and CDR2 as YFSETQ. CDR3 residues: CASSLAAGAYEQYF. For the CDR3, the DNA is TGCGCCAGCAGCTTGGCGGCAGGGGCCTACGAGCAGTACTTC.

The J gene is TRBJ2-7, the V gene TRBV7-2; TRBD2 matches at 13 bases. J was trimmed by 6 bases and V by 4 bases; bases with no gene match: 3. Germline CDR1 and CDR2: SGHTA and FQGNSA. There are 14 residues in the CDR3. The CDR3 nucleotides read TGTGCCAGCAGCTCGACTAGCGGGGGGAGCGAGCAGTACTTC. Its protein is CASSSTSGGSEQYF.

V gene TRBV7-2 combines with J gene TRBJ1-6; 11 bases are a match to TRBD1. The CDR3 totals 17 residues. V was clipped by 5 bases and J by 2 bases; unmatched bases: 5. From germline, CDR1 is SGHTA and CDR2 FQGNSA. The CDR3 spells CASSAMGQGAYNSPLHF. Written as DNA, the CDR3 is TGTGCCAGCAGCGCCATGGGACAGGGGGCCTATAATTCACCCCTCCACTTT.

This chain links TRBV11-1 with TRBJ2-2; a possible D gene is TRBD2 (6 bases). V gave up 5 bases and J gave up 5 bases, with 15 bases separating them. Germline lookup yields CDR1 SGHAT and CDR2 FQDESV (reference sequence). The CDR3 consists of 15 residues. The CDR3, as DNA: TGTGCCAGCAGCCGCGGCGGAGGGGATACCGGGGAGCTGTTTTTT. This gives the protein CASSRGGGDTGELFF.

The chain joins TRBV28 to TRBJ2-5; the D gene is possibly TRBD2 (6 bases). V was trimmed by 5 bases and J by 5 bases, leaving 12 bases between them. The CDR3 runs 13 residues. Germline assignment: CDR1 MDHEN and CDR2 SYDVKM. This CDR3 reads CASSLGGRETQYF. CDR3 coding DNA: TGTGCCAGCAGTCTTGGGGGGAGGGAGACCCAGTACTTC.

V and J are TRBV5-1 and TRBJ2-1; TRBD2 matches at 11 bases. Germline CDR1 and CDR2: SGHRS and YFSETQ. Trimming cost V 4 bases and J 8 bases; bases outside gene matches: 8. The CDR3 consists of 15 residues. The CDR3: CASSGTSGGRDEQFF. CDR3 bases: TGCGCCAGCAGCGGCACTAGCGGGGGCAGGGATGAGCAGTTCTTC.

The rearrangement joins TRBV11-2 to TRBJ2-2; D gene unclear. The CDR3 is made up of 13 amino acids. Germline V lookup: CDR1 SGHAT, CDR2 FQNNGV. Trimming removed 2 bases from V and 7 bases from J, with 8 bases in between. The CDR3 protein is CASSLSAYGELFF. The DNA for the CDR3 is TGTGCCAGCAGCTTAAGCGCGTACGGGGAGCTGTTTTTT.

V and J are TRBV7-2 and TRBJ2-5, with TRBD1 identical over 7 bases. There are 14 residues in the CDR3. Germline-derived CDR1 and CDR2 are SGHTA and FQGNSA. J was trimmed by 4 bases and V by 6 bases; bases with no gene match: 8. The CDR3 sequence is CASRRGQTGETQYF. In DNA form, the CDR3 reads TGTGCCAGCAGAAGGGGACAGACGGGAGAGACCCAGTACTTC.

The CDR3 protein is CASSLGTGGPDTQYF. The CDR3 DNA sequence: TGTGCCAGCAGCCTAGGGACAGGGGGCCCAGATACGCAGTATTTT. V is TRBV7-6 and J is TRBJ2-3; 12 positions match TRBD1. The CDR3 contains 15 residues. Trimming removed 5 bases from V and 4 bases from J; junction bases left unmatched: 4. Germline V gives CDR1 SGHVS, CDR2 FNYEAQ. The variable domain in full, completed from reference TRBV7-6 and TRBJ2-3, reads GAGVSQSPRYKVTKRGQDVALRCDPISGHVSLYWYRQALGQGPEFLTYFNYEAQQDKSGLPNDRFSAERPEGSISTLTIQRTEQRDSAMYRCASSLGTGGPDTQYFGPGTRLTVL.

V gene TRBV30 combines with J gene TRBJ2-3; TRBD1 matches 9 bases. The germline CDR1 and CDR2 sequences are GTSNPN and SVGIG (reference sequence). The CDR3 covers 15 residues. J lost 4 bases, V lost 0 bases, and 5 bases had no gene match. The CDR3 is CAWSVGTGLSDTQYF. The DNA for the CDR3 is TGTGCCTGGAGTGTAGGGACAGGGTTATCAGATACGCAGTATTTT. The variable domain in full, completed from reference TRBV30 and TRBJ2-3, reads SQTIHQWPATLVQPVGSPLSLECTVEGTSNPNLYWYRQAAGRGLQLLFYSVGIGQISSEVPQNLSASRPQDRQFILSSKKLLLSDSGFYLCAWSVGTGLSDTQYFGPGTRLTVL.

This clone was seen just once. This rearrangement joins TRBV7-2 to TRBJ2-7, with 8 bases lining up with TRBD2. J gave up 2 bases and V 5 bases, and 5 bases lay outside the gene matches. Germline V CDR1 and CDR2: SGHTA, FQGNSA. The CDR3 loop spans 14 amino acids. The CDR3: CASSPGLGPYEQYF. CDR3 nucleotides: TGTGCCAGCAGCCCGGGACTAGGGCCCTACGAGCAGTACTTC. Combining the CDR3 with reference TRBV7-2 and TRBJ2-7 gives the whole variable domain GAGVSQSPSNKVTEKGKDVELRCDPISGHTALYWYRQSLGQGLEFLIYFQGNSAPDKSGLPSDRFSAERTGGSVSTLTIQRTQQEDSAVYLCASSPGLGPYEQYFGPGTRLTVT.

J is TRBJ1-1 and V is TRBV3-1 (or the pseudogene TRBV3-2), with 8 bases that match TRBD1. The CDR3 totals 15 residues. J gave up 1 base and V 4 bases, and 5 bases lay outside the gene matches. CDR1 is LGHDT, CDR2 YNNKEL, per germline (reference sequence). CDR3 loop: CASSLQGAGNTEAFF. CDR3 nucleotide sequence: TGTGCCAGCAGCCTCCAGGGGGCTGGGAACACTGAAGCTTTCTTT.

V is TRBV2 and J is TRBJ2-7; 9 bases match TRBD1. Trimming at V came to 4 bases and at J to 3 bases, leaving 10 bases not matched to a gene. There are 16 residues in the CDR3. Germline V CDR1 and CDR2: SNHLY, FYNNEI. The CDR3 region is CASSARDRVRDYEQYF. The CDR3 coding sequence is TGTGCCAGCAGTGCCAGGGACAGGGTAAGGGACTACGAGCAGTACTTC.